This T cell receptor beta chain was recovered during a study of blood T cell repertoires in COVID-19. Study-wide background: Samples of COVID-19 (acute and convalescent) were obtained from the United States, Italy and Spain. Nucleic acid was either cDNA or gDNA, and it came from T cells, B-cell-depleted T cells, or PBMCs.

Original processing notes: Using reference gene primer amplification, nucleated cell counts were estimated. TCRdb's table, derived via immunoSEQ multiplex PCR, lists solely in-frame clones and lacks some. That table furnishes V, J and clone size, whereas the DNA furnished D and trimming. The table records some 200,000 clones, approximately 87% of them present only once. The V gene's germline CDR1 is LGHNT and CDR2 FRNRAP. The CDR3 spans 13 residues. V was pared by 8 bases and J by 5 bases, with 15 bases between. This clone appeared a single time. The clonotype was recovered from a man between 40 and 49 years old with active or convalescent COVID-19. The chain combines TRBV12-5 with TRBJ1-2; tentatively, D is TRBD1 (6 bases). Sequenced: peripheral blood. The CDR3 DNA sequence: TGTGCTAGTTCCCCAGGGAGGGGGTATGGCTACACCTTC. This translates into CASSPGRGYGYTF.